This T cell receptor beta chain was sequenced during a study of cytotoxic CD8 clonotypes in ibrutinib-treated CLL. Turning to the study itself: The samples contained approximately 280,000 productive templates on average. They also contained an average of roughly 90,000 productive rearrangements. Notes on the study in general: Samples were collected at differing times from sustained-remission and progressing patients. Higher circulating CD8+ T-cell counts strongly accompanied higher baseline clonality, above age-matched healthy donors.

With respect to this clone: The antigen is not known.

The CDR3 covers 15 residues. Trimming shortened V by 3 bases and J by 4 bases, and 16 bases separated the two germline ends. CDR1 is SGHTA and CDR2 is FQGNSA in the germline V gene. Depth targeted 1 in 200,000 to 1 in 1 million T cells, averaging 10x coverage per clonotype. Assay used: immunoSEQ multiplex PCR; TCRdb lists only in-frame clones, some missing. The repertoire holds fewer than 400,000 clones, with about 64% as singletons. V usage is TRBV7-2 and J usage is TRBJ2-7; D not resolved. The receptor's source is a human donor with chronic lymphocytic leukemia. This sample comprised PBMCs, obtained after 36 months of ibrutinib treatment. In DNA form, the CDR3 reads TGTGCCAGCAGCTTGGACCCTTCGCCCTGGTACGAGCAGTACTTC. It specifies CASSLDPSPWYEQYF.